A selection of T cell receptor beta chains follows, all from one sample in a study of blood T cell repertoires in COVID-19. Measured with immunoSEQ multiplex PCR; TCRdb has only the in-frame clones, and not every one. The data hold about 75,000 clones, with approximately 90% observed a single time. Material for sequencing was peripheral blood. The origin of the receptors is a woman in her 70s with acute or convalescent COVID-19. The CDR3 runs from the conserved cysteine through the conserved F or W. Fields, in order: clone size, V gene, J gene, D gene, CDR3 DNA, CDR3 protein. D genes are given only for firm matches. Clone size, where shown, is once, few, many, or a class for clones that have expanded.

-	TRBV13	TRBJ1-3	-	TGTGCCACCAAGCATTCCCCAGGGACTGGAAACACCATATATTTT	CATKHSPGTGNTIYF
-	TRBV2	TRBJ2-1	-	TGTGCCAGCAGAGACTACCAGTTCTTC	CASRDYQFF
-	TRBV28	TRBJ1-2	-	TGTGCCAGCAGTGCCAACGGGGGGCACTATGGCTACACCTTC	CASSANGGHYGYTF
-	TRBV2	TRBJ2-3	TRBD2	TGTGCCAGCAGTACCCTAGCGGGAGGTGGAACAGATACGCAGTATTTT	CASSTLAGGGTDTQYF
few	TRBV7-2	TRBJ1-1	TRBD1	TGTGCCAGCAGCTTGCAGGGGGGTGACACTGAAGCTTTCTTT	CASSLQGGDTEAFF
-	TRBV5-1	TRBJ2-1	TRBD2	TGCGCCAGCAGCTTAGGGACTAGCGGGGCGAGCTCCTACAATGAGCAGTTCTTC	CASSLGTSGASSYNEQFF
-	TRBV3-1/TRBV3-2	TRBJ1-1	TRBD1	TGTGCCAGCAGCCTGTGGGGGGGGACAGGTAACACTGAAGCTTTCTTT	CASSLWGGTGNTEAFF
few	TRBV4-1	TRBJ1-1	-	TGCGCCAGCAGCCAACGAAGTCTGGGACTTCAGAACACTGAAGCTTTCTTT	CASSQRSLGLQNTEAFF
-	TRBV4-3	TRBJ1-3	-	TGCGCCAGCAGCCAAGACCTTTCTGGAAACACCATATATTTT	CASSQDLSGNTIYF
once	TRBV25-1	TRBJ2-5	TRBD1	TGTGCCAGCAGTGATCCCGGGACAGGGGACGAGACCCAGTACTTC	CASSDPGTGDETQYF